The 8 T cell receptor beta chains listed next were all sequenced from one sample in a study of cytomegalovirus exposure and HLA in healthy donors. PCR amplification relied on 60 Vbeta primers (plus 13 Jbeta primers). Only in-frame clones appear in the TCRdb table, and some are missing; sequencing was by immunoSEQ multiplex PCR. The sample yields 110,000 to 150,000 clones, about 74% seen once. Sequenced material: PBMCs. The receptor set was obtained from a woman between 40 and 50 years old in good health and CMV-seronegative.

V usage is TRBV5-4 and J usage is TRBJ2-2; unclear D gene. CDR1 is SGHNT and CDR2 is YYREEE in the germline V gene (reference sequence). The germline V and J ends were trimmed by 0 bases and 2 bases, with 8 bases remaining between them. CDR3 length equals 15 residues. The CDR3 spells CASSLVSGNTGELFF. DNA for the CDR3: TGTGCCAGCAGCTTGGTGTCAGGCAACACCGGGGAGCTGTTTTTT.

CDR3 in amino acids: CASSYSRTVSTDTQYF. The CDR3 bases are TGTGCCAGCAGTTACTCCAGGACAGTTAGCACAGATACGCAGTATTTT. J is TRBJ2-3 and V is TRBV6-5, with a tentative D call TRBD1 (6 bases). There are 16 residues in the CDR3. CDR1 MNHEY and CDR2 SVGAGI come from the germline V gene. The V and J ends lost 0 bases and 0 bases respectively, with 10 bases between them.

This clone was counted a few times. The V gene is TRBV6-1, the J gene TRBJ2-7; D unclear. Looked up from germline, CDR1 is MNHNS and CDR2 is SASEGT. The CDR3 length is 10 residues. Trimming removed 6 bases from V and 4 bases from J, with 4 bases in between. CDR3 bases: TGTGCCAGCAGCCGTTACGAGCAGTACTTC. Its protein product is CASSRYEQYF.

The DNA of the CDR3 is TGTGCCAGCAGGCCAAGGGACAGGGGAAATGAAAAACTGTTTTTT. It specifies CASRPRDRGNEKLFF. This sequence joins TRBV2 and TRBJ1-4; 10 nucleotides align to TRBD1. From germline, CDR1 is SNHLY and CDR2 FYNNEI. With V trimmed by 6 bases and J by 5 bases, 6 bases remained unmatched. This CDR3 contains 15 residues.

The rearrangement uses TRBV18 and TRBJ1-2; D is possibly TRBD1 (5 bases). Germline V CDR1 and CDR2: KGHSH, LQKENI. The CDR3 totals 15 residues. Trimming pared 5 bases from V and 5 bases from J, leaving 18 bases between. The CDR3 bases are TGTGCCAGCTCAGCAGAGAGGGGACTGAGATATGGCTACACCTTC. Translated: CASSAERGLRYGYTF.

CDR3 loop: CASSFLGRGEQYF. CDR3 nucleotide sequence: TGTGCCAGCAGCTTCCTTGGCAGGGGCGAGCAGTACTTC. V usage is TRBV5-4 and J usage is TRBJ2-7; D perhaps matches TRBD1 (6 bases). V was shortened by 2 bases and J by 6 bases, with 12 bases between the two germline ends. This CDR3 has 13 amino acids. Germline CDR1 SGHNT, CDR2 YYREEE (reference sequence).

This chain links TRBV27 with TRBJ2-7; TRBD1 is a possible D gene (6 bases). V was trimmed by 6 bases and J by 3 bases, leaving 15 bases between them. CDR1 and CDR2 (germline): MNHEY, SMNVEV (reference sequence). The CDR3 contains 14 residues. The CDR3 protein is CASSPQGLGYEQYF. In DNA, the CDR3 is TGTGCCAGCAGCCCCCAGGGGTTGGGCTACGAGCAGTACTTC.

The CDR3 nucleotides read TGTGCCAGCAGTTTCAGGCGCTTGTCAGAAAAACTGTTTTTT. Translated: CASSFRRLSEKLFF. V and J are TRBV27 and TRBJ1-4; D unclear. CDR1 is MNHEY, CDR2 SMNVEV, per germline (reference sequence). V was trimmed by 3 bases and J by 8 bases, leaving 13 bases between them. CDR3 length equals 14 residues. The variable domain in full, with the rest retrieved from reference TRBV27 and TRBJ1-4, is EAQVTQNPRYLITVTGKKLTVTCSQNMNHEYMSWYRQDPGLGLRQIYYSMNVEVTDKGDVPEGYKVSRKEKRNFPLILESPSPNQTSLYFCASSFRRLSEKLFFGSGTQLSVL.